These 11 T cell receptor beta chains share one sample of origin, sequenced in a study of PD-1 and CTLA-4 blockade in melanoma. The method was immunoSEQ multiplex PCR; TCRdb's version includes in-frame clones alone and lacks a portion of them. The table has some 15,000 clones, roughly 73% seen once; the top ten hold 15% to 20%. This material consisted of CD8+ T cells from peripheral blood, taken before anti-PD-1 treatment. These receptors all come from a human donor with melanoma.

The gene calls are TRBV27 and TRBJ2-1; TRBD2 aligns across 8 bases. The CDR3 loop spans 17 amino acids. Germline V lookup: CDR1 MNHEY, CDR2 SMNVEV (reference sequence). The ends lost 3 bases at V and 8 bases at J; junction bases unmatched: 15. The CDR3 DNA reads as TGTGCCAGCAGTTTCATAGCGGGGAGGGCCATCTTGGATGAGCAGTTCTTC. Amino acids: CASSFIAGRAILDEQFF.

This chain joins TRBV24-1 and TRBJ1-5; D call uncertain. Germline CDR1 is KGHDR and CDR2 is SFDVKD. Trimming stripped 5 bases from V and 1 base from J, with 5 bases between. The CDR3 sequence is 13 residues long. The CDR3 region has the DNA TGTGCCACCAGTGTGAGAAGCAATCAGCCCCAGCATTTT. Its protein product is CATSVRSNQPQHF.

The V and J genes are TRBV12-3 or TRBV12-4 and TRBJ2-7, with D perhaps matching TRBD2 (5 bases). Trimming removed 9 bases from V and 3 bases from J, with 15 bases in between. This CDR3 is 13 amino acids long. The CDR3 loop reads CASMRTLDYEQYF. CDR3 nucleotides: TGTGCCAGTATGAGGACTCTAGACTACGAGCAGTACTTC.

The DNA for the CDR3 is TGTGCCAGCAGCTACAGGGGGCCTAACTATGGCTACACCTTC. Its translation is CASSYRGPNYGYTF. The J gene is TRBJ1-2, the V gene TRBV2; 9 nucleotides align to TRBD1. V dropped 6 bases and J dropped 0; count of bases not matched to a gene: 2. CDR3 length: 14 amino acids. Germline V lookup: CDR1 SNHLY, CDR2 FYNNEI.

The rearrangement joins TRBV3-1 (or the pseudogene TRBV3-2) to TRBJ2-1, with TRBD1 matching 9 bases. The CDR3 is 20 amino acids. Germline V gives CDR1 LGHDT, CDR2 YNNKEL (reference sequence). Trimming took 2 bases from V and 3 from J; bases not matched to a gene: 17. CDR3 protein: CASSQPKGTGLIEGYNEQFF. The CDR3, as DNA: TGTGCCAGCAGCCAACCTAAGGGGACAGGGCTAATTGAGGGCTACAATGAGCAGTTCTTC.

The CDR3 sequence: CASSQEGWDSSYEQYF. The CDR3 DNA reads TGCGCCAGCAGCCAAGAAGGTTGGGACAGCTCCTACGAGCAGTACTTC. V is TRBV4-1 and J is TRBJ2-7; 7 bases fit TRBD1. The CDR3 has 16 amino acids. With 0 bases clipped from V and 0 bases from J, the junction kept 5 bases outside the gene matches. Germline loops: CDR1 MGHRA, CDR2 YSYEKL.

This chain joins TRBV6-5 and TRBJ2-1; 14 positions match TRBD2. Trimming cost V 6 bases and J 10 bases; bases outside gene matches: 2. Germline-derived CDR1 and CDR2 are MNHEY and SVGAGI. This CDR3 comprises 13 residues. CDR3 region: CASRWTSGREQFF. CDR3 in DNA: TGTGCCAGCAGATGGACTAGCGGGAGGGAGCAGTTCTTC.

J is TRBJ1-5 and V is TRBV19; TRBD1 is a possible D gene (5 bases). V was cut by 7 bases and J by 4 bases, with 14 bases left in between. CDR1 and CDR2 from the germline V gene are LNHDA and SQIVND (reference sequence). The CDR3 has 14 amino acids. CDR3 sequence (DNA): TGTGCCAGTAACCCCTGGGGGGGGAATCAGCCCCAGCATTTT. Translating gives CASNPWGGNQPQHF. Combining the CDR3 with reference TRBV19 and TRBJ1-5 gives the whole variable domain DGGITQSPKYLFRKEGQNVTLSCEQNLNHDAMYWYRQDPGQGLRLIYYSQIVNDFQKGDIAEGYSVSREKKESFPLTVTSAQKNPTAFYLCASNPWGGNQPQHFGDGTRLSIL.

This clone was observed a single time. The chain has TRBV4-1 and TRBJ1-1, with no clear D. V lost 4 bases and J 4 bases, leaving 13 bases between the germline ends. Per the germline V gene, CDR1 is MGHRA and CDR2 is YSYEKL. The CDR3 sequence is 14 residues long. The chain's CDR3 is CASSLQTSLTEAFF. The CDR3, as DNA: TGCGCCAGCAGCCTCCAGACATCTCTCACTGAAGCTTTCTTT.

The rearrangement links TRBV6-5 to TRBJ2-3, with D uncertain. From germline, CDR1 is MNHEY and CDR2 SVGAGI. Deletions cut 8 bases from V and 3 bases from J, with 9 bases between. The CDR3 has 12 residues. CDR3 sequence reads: CASGQTTDTQYF. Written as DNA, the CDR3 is TGTGCCAGCGGTCAGACAACAGATACGCAGTATTTT.

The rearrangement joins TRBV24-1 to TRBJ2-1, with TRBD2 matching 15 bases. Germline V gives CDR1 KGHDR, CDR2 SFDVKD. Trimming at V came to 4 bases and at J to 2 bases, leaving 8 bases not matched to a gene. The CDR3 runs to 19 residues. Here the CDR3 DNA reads TGTGCCACCAGTGACCGTCCGGGACTAGCGGGAGGTACCTACAATGAGCAGTTCTTC. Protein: CATSDRPGLAGGTYNEQFF.